Below, one T cell receptor beta chain is given with its context. Antigen: not known. TCR beta CDR3 sequences were amplified from RNA transcripts. The primer set for the first-round RT-PCR of the TCR CDR3 was HTBI. TCRdb re-called the multiplex PCR reads through MiXCR, storing one row per CDR3 protein. The data hold over 300,000 distinct CDR3 sequences, with about 14% observed a single time. These data belong to a study of T cells in Graves' hyperthyroidism and ophthalmopathy. At the level of the study: Initial diagnosis, before any treatment, was when peripheral blood was collected.

Findings and limits, study-wide: Among clonotypes expanded in thyroid above 0.001, most were also found in blood. Before onset, ophthalmopathy was predicted by the model a median 6.5 months earlier.

Between the trimmed V and J ends, which lost 0 bases and 5 bases, there was a span of 11 bases. This CDR3 has 14 amino acids. The germline V gene has CDR1 SGHNT and CDR2 YYREEE (reference sequence). The genes are TRBV5-4 and TRBJ2-5; D is undetermined. The origin of this receptor is a woman aged 55 to 70 with Graves' hyperthyroidism. Sequencing input: blood. The DNA of the CDR3 is TGTGCCAGCAGCTTGGGGCAGTCCGGGGAGACCCAGTACTTC. This encodes CASSLGQSGETQYF.